Listed here is a single TCR beta chain. The data derive from a study of T cells after somatic rescue of genetic block. Sequencing was performed with immunoSEQ multiplex PCR; in TCRdb, only in-frame clones are kept and a portion is missing. This sample yields 60,000 to 90,000 clones, of which roughly 93% are seen a single time; about 3% belongs to the top ten. Germline V CDR1 and CDR2: SNHLY, FYNNEI. The CDR3 runs to 14 residues. V lost 8 bases and J lost 4; bases outside the gene matches: 5. The rearrangement joins TRBV2 to TRBJ2-6; 7 bases agree with TRBD1. The sample was peripheral blood mononuclear cells (PBMCs). The clonotype was recovered from a man under 40. The CDR3, as DNA: TGTGCCAGCTTAGACAGGGCCGGGGCCAACGTCCTGACTTTC. Encoded protein: CASLDRAGANVLTF.